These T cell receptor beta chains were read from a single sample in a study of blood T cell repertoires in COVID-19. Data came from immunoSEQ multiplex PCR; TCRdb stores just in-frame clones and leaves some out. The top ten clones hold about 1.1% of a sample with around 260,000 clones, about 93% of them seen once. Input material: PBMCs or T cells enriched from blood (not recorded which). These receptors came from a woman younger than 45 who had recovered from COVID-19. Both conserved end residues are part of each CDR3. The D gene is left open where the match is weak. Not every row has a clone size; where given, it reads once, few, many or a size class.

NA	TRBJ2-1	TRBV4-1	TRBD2	TGCGCCAGCAGCCAAGAATTTATGGTAGCGGGAGGGCCTAGGTACAATGAGCAGTTCTTC	CASSQEFMVAGGPRYNEQFF
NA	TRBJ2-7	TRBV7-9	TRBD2	TGTGCCAGCAGTACGAGGACTAGTAAGTACGAGCAGTACTTC	CASSTRTSKYEQYF
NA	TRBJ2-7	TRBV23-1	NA	TGCGCCAGCAGTCAATCGAACAGCCGAAACTACGAGCAGTACTTC	CASSQSNSRNYEQYF
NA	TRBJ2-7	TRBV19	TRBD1	TGTGCCAGTAGTATCGACAGGGCCTCCTACGAGCAGTACTTC	CASSIDRASYEQYF
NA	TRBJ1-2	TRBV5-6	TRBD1	TGTGCCAGCAGCTGGCCCGGGACAGGGGCCGATGGCTACACCTTC	CASSWPGTGADGYTF
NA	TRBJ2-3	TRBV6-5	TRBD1	TGTGCCAGCAGCTTGACAGGGATCGCAGATACGCAGTATTTT	CASSLTGIADTQYF
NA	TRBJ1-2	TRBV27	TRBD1	TGTGCCAGCAGTTTATACGGGGACAGGGGGGCCTATGGCTACACCTTC	CASSLYGDRGAYGYTF
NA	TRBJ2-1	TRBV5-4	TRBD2	TGTGCCAGCAGCTTGGGAGGACTAGCGGGAGTTTGGGGATACAATGAGCAGTTCTTC	CASSLGGLAGVWGYNEQFF
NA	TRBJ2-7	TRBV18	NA	TGTGCCAGCTCACCGGGAGGAGGGCTAGCGAGTTTTTTCTTC	CASSPGGGLASFFF
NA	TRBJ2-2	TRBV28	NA	TGTGCCAGCAGTTTACAGGGGGGCGGGGAGCTGTTTTTT	CASSLQGGGELFF
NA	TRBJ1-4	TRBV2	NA	TGTGCCAGCATGCTGGCAGACTATAATGAAAAACTGTTTTTT	CASMLADYNEKLFF
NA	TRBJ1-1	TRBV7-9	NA	TGTGCCAGCATCCCCACCCCGACAGGCACTGAAGCTTTCTTT	CASIPTPTGTEAFF
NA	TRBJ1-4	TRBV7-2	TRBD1	TGTGCCAGCACCCGGGACAGGGAGGCCGGTAATGAAAAACTGTTTTTT	CASTRDREAGNEKLFF
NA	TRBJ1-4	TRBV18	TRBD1	TGTGCCAGCTCACCACTGGGACAGGAGAATGAAAAACTGTTTTTT	CASSPLGQENEKLFF
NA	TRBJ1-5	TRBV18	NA	TGTGCCAGCTCAACTGACGGGAGCAATCAGCCCCAGCATTTT	CASSTDGSNQPQHF
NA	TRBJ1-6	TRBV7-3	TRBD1	TGTGCCAGCAGCTCCCGACAGGGGGATTCACCCCTCCACTTT	CASSSRQGDSPLHF
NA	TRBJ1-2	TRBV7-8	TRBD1	TGTGCCAGCAGCTTATCCCGGACAGGGGTTAACTATGGCTACACCTTC	CASSLSRTGVNYGYTF
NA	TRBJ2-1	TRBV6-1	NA	TGTGCCAGCAGTGAAGGGGGAGGCTTCTACAATGAGCAGTTCTTC	CASSEGGGFYNEQFF
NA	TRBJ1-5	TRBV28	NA	TGTGCCAGCAGTCCCCTCAATCAGCCCCAGCATTTT	CASSPLNQPQHF
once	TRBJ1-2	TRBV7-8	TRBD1	TGTGCCAGCAGCTCCCGGGAGGCAGGGGGCACCTATGGCTACACCTTC	CASSSREAGGTYGYTF
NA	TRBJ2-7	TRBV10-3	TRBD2	TGTGCCATCCGGCGGGAGGGGTACGAGCAGTACTTC	CAIRREGYEQYF
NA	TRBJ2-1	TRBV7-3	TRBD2	TGTGCCAGCAGCTTACGACTAGCGGGAGAAGGAGAGCAGTTCTTC	CASSLRLAGEGEQFF
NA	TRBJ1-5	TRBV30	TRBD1	TGTGCCTGGAAGGGACAGCCTAATCAGCCCCAGCATTTT	CAWKGQPNQPQHF
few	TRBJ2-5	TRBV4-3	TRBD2	TGCGCCAGCGCTAGCGGTCAAGAGACCCAGTACTTC	CASASGQETQYF
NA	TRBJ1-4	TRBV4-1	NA	TGCGCCAGCAGCCAAAGCCCTTTGGGCAGTTCCGAAAAACTGTTTTTT	CASSQSPLGSSEKLFF
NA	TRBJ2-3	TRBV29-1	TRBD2	TGCAGCGTTTCCCGGACTAGCGGAGATACGCAGTATTTT	CSVSRTSGDTQYF
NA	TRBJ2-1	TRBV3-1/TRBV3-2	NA	TGTGCCAGCGGCCTTTTTCCATACAATGAGCAGTTCTTC	CASGLFPYNEQFF
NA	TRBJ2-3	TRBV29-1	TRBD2	TGCAGCGTTGGCGGGACTAGCGGGAGGACAGATACGCAGTATTTT	CSVGGTSGRTDTQYF
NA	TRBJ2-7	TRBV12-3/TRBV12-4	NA	TGTGCCAGCCAGAATACCGACAGCTACGAGCAGTACTTC	CASQNTDSYEQYF
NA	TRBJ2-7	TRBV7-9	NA	TGTGCCAGCAGCCGCCCCGGGGGACCTCCAGAGCAGTACTTC	CASSRPGGPPEQYF
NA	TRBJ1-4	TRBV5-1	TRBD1	TGCGCCAGCAGCTTCCTCCAGGGGGCAGGAGAAAAACTGTTTTTT	CASSFLQGAGEKLFF
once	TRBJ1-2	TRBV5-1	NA	TGCGCCAGCAGCCCCGGGACAATCGACTATGGCTACACCTTC	CASSPGTIDYGYTF
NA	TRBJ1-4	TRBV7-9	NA	TGTGCCAGCAGCTGGGGGGCAACTAATGAAAAACTGTTTTTT	CASSWGATNEKLFF
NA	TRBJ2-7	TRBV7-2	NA	TGTGCCAGCTCAAGGGGCGGCTCCTCGATCTCCTACGAGCAGTACTTC	CASSRGGSSISYEQYF
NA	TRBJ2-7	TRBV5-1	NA	TGCGCCAGTGGAGAGATGGGTAGTGACGAGCAGTACTTC	CASGEMGSDEQYF
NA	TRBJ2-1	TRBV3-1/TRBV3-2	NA	TGTGCCAGCAGCCTCCAACTAGAGCAGTTCTTC	CASSLQLEQFF
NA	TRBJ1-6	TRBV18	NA	TGTGCCAGCTCACCCCTCCGAGCGGGTTACGATAATTCACCCCTCCACTTT	CASSPLRAGYDNSPLHF
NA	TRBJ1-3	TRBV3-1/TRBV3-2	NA	TGTGCCAGCAGCCTCGCGAGCTCTGGAAACACCATATATTTT	CASSLASSGNTIYF
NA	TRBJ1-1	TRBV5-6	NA	TGTGCCAGCAGCTCGGGACATCCGAACACTGAAGCTTTCTTT	CASSSGHPNTEAFF
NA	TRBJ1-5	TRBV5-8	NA	TGTGCCAGCAGCTTGGTTGGAGGGGATGGCCAGCCCCAGCATTTT	CASSLVGGDGQPQHF
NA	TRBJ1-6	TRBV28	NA	TGTGCCAGCAGTCCTACAGCCTTGAGAGATTCACCCCTCCACTTT	CASSPTALRDSPLHF
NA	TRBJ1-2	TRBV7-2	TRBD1	TGTGCCAGCAGCTTATTAGACAGGGGCTATGGCTACACCTTC	CASSLLDRGYGYTF
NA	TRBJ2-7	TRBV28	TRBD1	TGTGCCAGCAGTTCACTTAGGGGACAGCTACCGACCTACGAGCAGTACTTC	CASSSLRGQLPTYEQYF
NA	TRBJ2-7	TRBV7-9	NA	TGTGCCAGCAGCTCAGGGGTATACGAGCAGTACTTC	CASSSGVYEQYF
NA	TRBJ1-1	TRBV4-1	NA	TGCGCCAGCAGCCAACAGGCCCGGACATTCGTGAACACTGAAGCTTTCTTT	CASSQQARTFVNTEAFF
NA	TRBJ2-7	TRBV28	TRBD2	TGTGCCAGCAGTTTTGAAGCGGGAAGCTACGAGCAGTACTTC	CASSFEAGSYEQYF
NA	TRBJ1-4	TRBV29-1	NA	TGCAGCGTTGAAGATCTTGGGAGGGGGGAAAAACTGTTTTTT	CSVEDLGRGEKLFF
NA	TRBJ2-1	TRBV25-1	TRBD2	TGTGCCAGCAGTGATTTGACTAGCGGGAGGGTCCATGAGCAGTTCTTC	CASSDLTSGRVHEQFF